This TCR beta chain came from a study of beta chain features in type 1 diabetes. As every portion of the isolated RNA was reverse transcribed, the sequencing read expressed TCRB transcripts. Data came from immunoSEQ multiplex PCR; TCRdb stores just in-frame clones and leaves some out. This sample has about 400,000 clones, with around 12% found just once. This clone was observed a few times. Its antigen is undetermined. General study results and limits: Significant though moderate, a shortening of TCRB CDR3s appeared in all four CD4+ subsets of Type 1 diabetes patients. Across patients, naive, central memory and Treg TCRB repertoires exhibited apparently greater similarity than was observed across healthy donors.

In germline, CDR1 is SQVTM, CDR2 ANQGSEA. V was trimmed by 2 bases and J by 3 bases, leaving 10 bases between them. This CDR3 has 14 amino acids. Material for sequencing was naive CD4+ T cells from blood. The chain couples TRBV29-1 to TRBJ2-2; D gene uncertain. This TCR was recovered from a woman under 30 with type 1 diabetes. DNA for the CDR3: TGCAGCGTTGAACTCCCCAGGCACACCGGGGAGCTGTTTTTT. It specifies CSVELPRHTGELFF.